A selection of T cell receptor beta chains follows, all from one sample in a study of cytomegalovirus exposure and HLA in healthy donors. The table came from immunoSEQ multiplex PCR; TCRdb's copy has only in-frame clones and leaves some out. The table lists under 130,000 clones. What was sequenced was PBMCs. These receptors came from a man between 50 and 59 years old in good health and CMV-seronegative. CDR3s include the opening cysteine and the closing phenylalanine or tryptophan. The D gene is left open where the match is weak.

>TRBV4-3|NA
CASSQEPEQGNQPQHF
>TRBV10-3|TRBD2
CAISDTSREAFEQFF
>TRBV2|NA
CASSDVVKTDRAGELFF
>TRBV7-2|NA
CASSLVGGLGYTF
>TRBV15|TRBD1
CATSRGRTGVLGRSYNEQFF
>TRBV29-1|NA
CSVAQGGSEGSEQYF
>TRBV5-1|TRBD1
CASSLEGQGANEQFF
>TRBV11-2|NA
CASTALTGYNIQYF
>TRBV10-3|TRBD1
CAISEGQGGGYTF
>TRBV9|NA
CASSVAPGLDEKLFF
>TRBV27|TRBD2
CASSSPSGRDNEQFF
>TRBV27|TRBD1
CASSPGQGNIQYF
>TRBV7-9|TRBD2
CASRGEAVYEQYF
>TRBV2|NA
CASESGTNEKLFF
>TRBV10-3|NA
CAISERERNGYTF
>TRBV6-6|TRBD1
CASSYSGQGNTEAFF
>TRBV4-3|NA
CASSQVETRSANEQFF
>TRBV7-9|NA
CASSAEGRGVRETQYF
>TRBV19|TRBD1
CATGQGTNSPLHF
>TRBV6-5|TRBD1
CASSYSISQGATEAFF
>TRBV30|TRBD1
CAWSKGATDSPLHF
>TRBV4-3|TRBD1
CASSQMTGYSTDTQYF
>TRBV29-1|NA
CSVEIASYNEQFF